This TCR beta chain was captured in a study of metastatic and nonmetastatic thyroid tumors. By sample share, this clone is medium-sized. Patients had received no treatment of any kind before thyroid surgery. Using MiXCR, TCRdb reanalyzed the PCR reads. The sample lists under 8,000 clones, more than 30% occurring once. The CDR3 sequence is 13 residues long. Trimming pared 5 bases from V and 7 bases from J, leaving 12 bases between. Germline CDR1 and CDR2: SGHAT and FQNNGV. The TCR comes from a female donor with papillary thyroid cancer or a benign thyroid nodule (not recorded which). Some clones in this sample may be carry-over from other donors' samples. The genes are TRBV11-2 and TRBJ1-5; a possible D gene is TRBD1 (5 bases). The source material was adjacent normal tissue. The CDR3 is CASSPGVRQPQHF. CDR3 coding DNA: TGTGCCAGCAGCCCGGGGGTGAGGCAGCCCCAGCATTTT.